The 28 T cell receptor beta chains below come from one sample, sequenced in a study of somatic mutations in cytotoxic T cells in rheumatoid arthritis. TCRdb's copy holds only in-frame clones and misses some; the assay was immunoSEQ multiplex PCR. The sample records 35,000 to 40,000 clones, approximately 80% being singletons. The sample taken for sequencing was CD8+ T cells sorted from blood. The receptor source for this set is a man aged 35 to 55 in good health.

The chain is built from TRBV7-6 and TRBJ2-1; no firm D call. This CDR3 has 17 amino acids. Germline V gene sequence: CDR1 SGHVS, CDR2 FNYEAQ. Trimming took 5 bases from V and 0 from J, leaving 17 bases between them. The CDR3 DNA sequence: TGTGCCAGCAGCCCAACGGTTACTGTTAGCTCCTACAATGAGCAGTTCTTC. Protein: CASSPTVTVSSYNEQFF.

This clone was seen just once. The V gene is TRBV5-4, the J gene TRBJ2-1; TRBD2 is a possible D gene (5 bases). V lost 0 bases to trimming and J lost 6 bases, with 7 bases between them. CDR1 and CDR2 from the germline V gene are SGHNT and YYREEE (reference sequence). CDR3 length: 13 amino acids. The CDR3 loop is CASSLEGANEQFF. The CDR3 region has the DNA TGTGCCAGCAGCTTGGAGGGAGCCAATGAGCAGTTCTTC.

The chain links TRBV27 to TRBJ2-3; no clear D gene. There are 13 residues in the CDR3. From germline, CDR1 is MNHEY and CDR2 SMNVEV (reference sequence). Trimming took 5 bases from V and 5 from J, leaving 11 bases between them. For the CDR3, the DNA is TGTGCCAGCAGTCTCCCTTGGGGAGATACGCAGTATTTT. As protein: CASSLPWGDTQYF.

This clone was counted a few times. The rearrangement joins TRBV27 to TRBJ1-5; no firm D call. This CDR3 is built from 14 residues. The ends were cut back, 2 bases at V and 4 bases at J, with 9 bases in the middle. CDR1 MNHEY and CDR2 SMNVEV come from the germline V gene (reference sequence). CDR3 DNA sequence: TGTGCCAGCAGTTTAAAGGGTTGGAATCAGCCCCAGCATTTT. Its protein product is CASSLKGWNQPQHF.

This rearrangement joins TRBV27 to TRBJ2-2; D not resolved. The germline CDR1 and CDR2 sequences are MNHEY and SMNVEV (reference sequence). Trimming took off 4 bases at V and 6 bases at J, with 15 bases between the two ends. The CDR3 runs to 15 residues. This chain's CDR3 is CASSSVEIGPGELFF. The CDR3 region has the DNA TGTGCCAGCAGTTCGGTAGAAATCGGGCCCGGGGAGCTGTTTTTT.

CDR3 loop: CASSGARVGNTEAFF. In nucleotides, the CDR3 is TGTGCCAGCAGCGGGGCCAGGGTTGGGAACACTGAAGCTTTCTTT. The chain joins TRBV9 to TRBJ1-1, with D possibly matching TRBD1 (5 bases). The germline gives CDR1 SGDLS, CDR2 YYNGEE. The V and J ends lost 3 bases and 1 base respectively, with 13 bases between them. This CDR3 contains 15 residues. The full variable domain, in which reference TRBV9 and TRBJ1-1 provide the parts outside the CDR3, is DSGVTQTPKHLITATGQRVTLRCSPRSGDLSVYWYQQSLDQGLQFLIQYYNGEERAKGNILERFSAQQFPDLHSELNLSSLELGDSALYFCASSGARVGNTEAFFGQGTRLTVV.

The CDR3 nucleotides are TGTGCCAGCGTGGGATCGGTAGGCTCCAATCAGCCCCAGCATTTT. Translation gives CASVGSVGSNQPQHF. The chain employs TRBV6-1 and TRBJ1-5; D gene ambiguous. CDR3 size: 15 residues. Germline V gene data show CDR1 as MNHNS and CDR2 as SASEGT. V gave up 8 bases and J gave up 3 bases, with 17 bases separating them.

There are a few counts of this clone. The chain has TRBV5-4 and TRBJ1-1; D remains ambiguous. The CDR3 runs to 12 residues. The ends were cut back, 3 bases at V and 2 bases at J, with 5 bases in the middle. CDR1 and CDR2 from the germline V gene are SGHNT and YYREEE (reference sequence). Written as DNA, the CDR3 is TGTGCCAGCAGCTACGCAAACACTGAAGCTTTCTTT. Its translation is CASSYANTEAFF.

There are a few counts of this clone. This chain connects TRBV9 to TRBJ2-7, with TRBD2 matching over 7 bases. Germline V gene lookup returns CDR1 SGDLS and CDR2 YYNGEE. The CDR3 spans 14 residues. V trimming: 4 bases; J trimming: 2 bases; junction bases outside the gene matches: 6. The CDR3 sequence: CASSPGRDPYEQYF. For the CDR3, the DNA is TGTGCCAGCAGCCCTGGGAGGGATCCCTACGAGCAGTACTTC.

The chain is built from TRBV6-4 and TRBJ2-2, with D hard to call. Germline loops: CDR1 MRHNA, CDR2 SNTAGT. With 7 bases removed from V and 8 bases from J, the gap between germline ends came to 17 bases. The CDR3 sequence is 14 residues long. DNA of the CDR3: TGTGCCAGCACCCCGAAGCCCGCCGGTGGGGAGCTGTTTTTT. Translation gives CASTPKPAGGELFF.

The V gene is TRBV10-2, the J gene TRBJ2-1; D may correspond to TRBD1 or TRBD2 (6 bases each). The germline V and J ends were trimmed by 10 bases and 0 bases, with 19 bases remaining between them. CDR1 is WSHSY and CDR2 is SAAADI in the germline V gene. The CDR3 loop spans 16 amino acids. CDR3 loop: CATFKGGLNSYNEQFF. The CDR3 nucleotides are TGCGCCACCTTTAAGGGGGGCCTTAACTCCTACAATGAGCAGTTCTTC.

The J gene is TRBJ2-5, the V gene TRBV28; 7 nucleotides agree with TRBD1. J lost 4 bases, V lost 5 bases, and 7 bases had no gene match. The CDR3 is 14 amino acids. Germline CDR1 reads MDHEN; CDR2 reads SYDVKM. CDR3 region: CASSEGDSIETQYF. The CDR3 DNA is TGTGCCAGCAGTGAAGGGGACAGCATAGAGACCCAGTACTTC.

In its sample, this clone was seen a few times. The gene calls are TRBV27 and TRBJ2-7; 11 bases fit TRBD2. Germline V gene data show CDR1 as MNHEY and CDR2 as SMNVEV (reference sequence). J gave up 6 bases and V 4 bases, and 8 bases lay outside the gene matches. The CDR3 has 15 amino acids. The CDR3 sequence: CASSSLTSGRSEQYF. The CDR3 DNA follows: TGTGCCAGCAGTTCCCTTACTAGCGGGAGAAGCGAGCAGTACTTC.

The chain uses TRBV28 and TRBJ2-7; D could derive from TRBD1 or TRBD2 (6 bases each). The CDR3 has 14 residues. Between the trimmed V and J ends, which lost 4 bases and 2 bases, there was a span of 12 bases. In germline, CDR1 is MDHEN, CDR2 SYDVKM. The CDR3 DNA sequence: TGTGCCAGCAGTTCGCGGGACACCGCCTACGAGCAGTACTTC. This sequence encodes CASSSRDTAYEQYF.

This clone has just one count. The J gene is TRBJ2-3, the V gene TRBV27; D not certain. Germline CDR1 is MNHEY and CDR2 is SMNVEV (reference sequence). V was shortened by 0 bases and J by 4 bases, with 5 bases between the two germline ends. The CDR3 is 13 amino acids. The DNA for the CDR3 is TGTGCCAGCAGTTTATCGGTCCCAGATACGCAGTATTTT. The encoded protein is CASSLSVPDTQYF.

This clone was seen only once. The chain combines TRBV6-5 with TRBJ2-7; perhaps TRBD2 as D (5 bases). This CDR3 has 13 amino acids. V shed 0 bases and J shed 2 bases, with 5 bases lying between them. Germline assignment: CDR1 MNHEY and CDR2 SVGAGI. CDR3 in amino acids: CASSYSLAYEQYF. CDR3 DNA sequence: TGTGCCAGCAGTTACTCACTAGCCTACGAGCAGTACTTC.

CDR3 residues: CASSSGLAGETQYF. CDR3 nucleotides: TGTGCCAGCAGTTCTGGACTAGCGGGGGAGACCCAGTACTTC. The chain recombines TRBV27 with TRBJ2-5; 12 nucleotides line up with TRBD2. From germline, CDR1 is MNHEY and CDR2 SMNVEV (reference sequence). The CDR3 has 14 amino acids. J was trimmed by 5 bases and V by 4 bases; bases with no gene match: 2.

This clone is a singleton in its sample. The chain is built from TRBV27 and TRBJ2-1, with 7 bases identical to TRBD2. The CDR3 is 14 amino acids. Trimming removed 6 bases from V and 3 bases from J; junction bases left unmatched: 5. Germline lookup yields CDR1 MNHEY and CDR2 SMNVEV (reference sequence). CDR3 sequence (DNA): TGTGCCAGCAGACAAGCGGGACTCTACAATGAGCAGTTCTTC. Translating it yields CASRQAGLYNEQFF.

This clone has more than one count but fewer than ten. The gene calls are TRBV11-2 and TRBJ2-7; no clear D gene. This CDR3 has 13 amino acids. V shed 5 bases and J shed 5 bases, with 13 bases lying between them. Germline values: CDR1 SGHAT, CDR2 FQNNGV. CDR3 nucleotides: TGTGCCAGCAGCCATAACACCGACGACGAGCAGTACTTC. Translated: CASSHNTDDEQYF.

This chain connects TRBV30 to TRBJ2-1; D unresolved. The V end was cut by 5 bases, the J end by 6 bases, with 11 bases between. CDR3 size: 12 residues. Germline CDR1 is GTSNPN and CDR2 is SVGIG (reference sequence). The CDR3 region has the DNA TGTGCCTGGTCACCGACTGGCAATGAGCAGTTCTTC. Its protein product is CAWSPTGNEQFF. Supplemented by reference TRBV30 and TRBJ2-1, the full variable domain reads SQTIHQWPATLVQPVGSPLSLECTVEGTSNPNLYWYRQAAGRGLQLLFYSVGIGQISSEVPQNLSASRPQDRQFILSSKKLLLSDSGFYLCAWSPTGNEQFFGPGTRLTVL.

The chain uses TRBV19 and TRBJ1-1; D ambiguous. Germline V gene data show CDR1 as LNHDA and CDR2 as SQIVND (reference sequence). The CDR3 runs 12 residues. DNA of the CDR3: TGTGCTACAAGGGAGATGAACACTGAAGCTTTCTTT. Protein: CATREMNTEAFF.

This chain connects TRBV6-1 to TRBJ2-7, with 9 bases that match TRBD2. Losses at the gene ends were 7 bases for V and 2 bases for J; bases not matched to a gene: 9. The CDR3 sequence is 15 residues long. Germline V gene lookup returns CDR1 MNHNS and CDR2 SASEGT. The CDR3 region is CASIDTSGRPYEQYF. DNA of the CDR3: TGTGCCAGCATCGATACTAGCGGGCGACCCTACGAGCAGTACTTC.

As DNA, the CDR3 is TGTGCCAGTAGTACCGGGACAGGGGGCTTGACTGAAGCTTTCTTT. Protein product: CASSTGTGGLTEAFF. The chain joins TRBV19 to TRBJ1-1; the match to TRBD1 covers 12 bases. The germline CDR1 and CDR2 sequences are LNHDA and SQIVND (reference sequence). The CDR3 is 15 amino acids. The trim removed 4 bases at V and 5 bases at J, leaving 5 bases unmatched.

J is TRBJ2-7 and V is TRBV28, with 7 bases fitting TRBD2. V trimming: 4 bases; J trimming: 2 bases; junction bases outside the gene matches: 5. Germline V CDR1 and CDR2: MDHEN, SYDVKM. The CDR3 has 14 residues. CDR3 sequence: CASSSAGRAYEQYF. CDR3 in DNA: TGTGCCAGCAGTTCAGCGGGACGAGCCTACGAGCAGTACTTC.

The genes are TRBV2 and TRBJ2-1, with D possibly TRBD1 on 5 matching bases. From germline, CDR1 is SNHLY and CDR2 FYNNEI. The CDR3 consists of 15 residues. The V end was cut by 3 bases, the J end by 4 bases, with 13 bases between. This CDR3 is CASSDRRTSYNEQFF. The CDR3 DNA reads as TGTGCCAGCAGTGATCGACGGACATCTTACAATGAGCAGTTCTTC.

This rearrangement joins TRBV4-1 to TRBJ2-1, with D perhaps matching TRBD2 (5 bases). The CDR3 runs to 15 residues. Between the trimmed V and J ends, which lost 0 bases and 0 bases, there was a span of 6 bases. CDR1 and CDR2 (germline): MGHRA, YSYEKL. This chain's CDR3 is CASSQERDSYNEQFF. The DNA of the CDR3 is TGCGCCAGCAGCCAAGAGAGGGACTCCTACAATGAGCAGTTCTTC.

The chain couples TRBV28 to TRBJ1-2, with TRBD1 matching 9 bases. CDR3 length equals 15 residues. The V and J ends lost 3 bases and 4 bases, in that order; junction bases with no gene match: 6. From germline, CDR1 is MDHEN and CDR2 SYDVKM. The CDR3 loop is CASSFPGQGTYGYTF. The CDR3 bases are TGTGCCAGCAGTTTCCCGGGACAGGGCACCTATGGCTACACCTTC.

The rearrangement links TRBV28 to TRBJ2-1; perhaps TRBD2 as D (6 bases). The V and J ends lost 5 bases and 6 bases respectively, with 14 bases between them. There are 14 residues in the CDR3. Per the germline V gene, CDR1 is MDHEN and CDR2 is SYDVKM. CDR3 sequence reads: CASSLETGANEQFF. CDR3 in DNA: TGTGCCAGCAGTCTGGAGACGGGAGCCAATGAGCAGTTCTTC.